What follows describes a single T cell receptor (beta chain). This specimen comes from a study of blood T cell repertoires in COVID-19. For the study at large: Acute-phase and convalescent COVID-19 samples originated in the United States, Italy and Spain. The analysed material was cDNA or gDNA that came from T cells, B-cell-depleted T cells, or PBMCs.

Per the original methods: Counts of nucleated cells, estimated from reference gene primer amplification, were obtained. TCRdb keeps only in-frame clones here, not all; method: immunoSEQ multiplex PCR. V and J calls plus clone size are reproduced from that table; the DNA served to infer D and trimming. In the table there are fewer than 350,000 clones, about 86% of which are singletons. The CDR3 spans 13 residues. Germline V lookup: CDR1 SGHNT, CDR2 YYREEE (reference sequence). V lost 4 bases to trimming and J lost 5 bases, with 12 bases between them. J is TRBJ1-2 and V is TRBV5-4; D is unclear. Input material: peripheral blood. The TCR was taken from a woman aged 25 to 39 who had recovered from COVID-19. Here the CDR3 reads CASSESTLYGYTF. In DNA, the CDR3 is TGTGCCAGCAGCGAGTCGACTCTTTATGGCTACACCTTC.